Sequencing of this TCR beta chain was carried out in a study of blood T cell repertoires in COVID-19. The method was immunoSEQ multiplex PCR; TCRdb's version includes in-frame clones alone and lacks a portion of them. The data contain 150,000 to 200,000 clones, around 87% of them singletons. The CDR3 spans 14 residues. Germline CDR1 and CDR2: SGHNT and YENEEA. V gave up 5 bases and J gave up 2 bases; unmatched junction bases: 3. The specimen sequenced was peripheral blood. This TCR was sampled from a woman of 80 years or more in a cohort sampled during active or convalescent COVID-19. The chain couples TRBV11-3 to TRBJ2-1, with 7 nucleotides matching TRBD2. CDR3 sequence reads: CASSLGLAYNEQFF. CDR3 sequence (DNA): TGTGCCAGCAGCCTCGGACTAGCCTACAATGAGCAGTTCTTC.